This T cell receptor beta chain was identified during a study of T-cell memory formation after mild COVID-19. Across the study: Largely donor-specific sequence clusters came from a couple of donors. Study outcomes and limitations: Clones contracting day 15 to 85 were balanced CD4/CD8; later expanders leaned CD4+. Largely, contracting CD4+ clones fell within CM and EM, and contracting CD8+ clones within EMRA.

With regard to this clonotype: The antigen is undetermined.

After 5'RACE with constant-segment primers, TCR alpha and TCR beta cDNA libraries carrying sample barcodes and UMIs were obtained. Via MiXCR, TCRdb re-called the 5' RACE reads, giving one row per CDR3 protein. The data hold 350,000 to 500,000 distinct CDR3 sequences, with about 22% observed a single time. Sequencing used PBMCs or a T cell subset sorted from them (not recorded which). This clonotype originated in an adult woman who had mild COVID-19 (a few samples of this study predate the infection). Cell type and time point are not known.

As DNA, the CDR3 is TGTGCCAGTACCCAAGGCAACTCGGGAAGCACTGAAGCTTTCTTT. Translation: CASTQGNSGSTEAFF. The chain has TRBV19 and TRBJ1-1, with D hard to call. Germline loops: CDR1 LNHDA, CDR2 SQIVND (reference sequence). The germline V and J ends were trimmed by 7 bases and 4 bases, with 19 bases remaining between them. The CDR3 is 15 residues long.